This T cell receptor (beta chain) stems from a study of beta chain features in type 1 diabetes. Trimming cost V 3 bases and J 2 bases; bases outside gene matches: 5. This CDR3 has 15 amino acids. Germline V lookup: CDR1 SGDLS, CDR2 YYNGEE. Isolated RNA was reverse transcribed in full, so expressed TCRB transcripts were sequenced. This table comes from immunoSEQ multiplex PCR, and its TCRdb copy is limited to in-frame clones, with some not included. The data hold 620,000 or so clones, with around a sixth observed a single time. This clone appeared a few times. Sequenced: naive CD4+ T cells from blood. The TCR comes from a man aged 18 to 35 in good health. The chain joins TRBV9 to TRBJ1-1, with 9 bases identical to TRBD1. The CDR3 bases are TGTGCCAGCAGCGGGGGACAGGGTGACAACACTGAAGCTTTCTTT. Translation: CASSGGQGDNTEAFF.